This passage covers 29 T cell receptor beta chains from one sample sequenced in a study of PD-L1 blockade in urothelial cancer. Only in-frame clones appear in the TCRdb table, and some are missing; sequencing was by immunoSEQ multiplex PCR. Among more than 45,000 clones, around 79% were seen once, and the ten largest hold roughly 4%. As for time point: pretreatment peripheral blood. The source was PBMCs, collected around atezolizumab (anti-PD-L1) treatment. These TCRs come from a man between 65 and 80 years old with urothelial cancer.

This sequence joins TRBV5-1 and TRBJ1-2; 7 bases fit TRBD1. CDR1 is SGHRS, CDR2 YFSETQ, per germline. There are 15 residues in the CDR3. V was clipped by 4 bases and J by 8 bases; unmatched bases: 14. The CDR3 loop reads CASSPRTGPGLGYTF. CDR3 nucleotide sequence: TGCGCCAGCAGCCCACGGACAGGCCCCGGTTTGGGCTACACCTTC.

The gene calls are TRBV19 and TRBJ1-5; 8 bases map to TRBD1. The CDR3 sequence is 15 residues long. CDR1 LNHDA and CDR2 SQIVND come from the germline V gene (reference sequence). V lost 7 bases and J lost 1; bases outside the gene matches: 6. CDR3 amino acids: CASKKTGVSNQPQHF. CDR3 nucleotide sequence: TGTGCCAGTAAGAAGACAGGGGTAAGCAATCAGCCCCAGCATTTT.

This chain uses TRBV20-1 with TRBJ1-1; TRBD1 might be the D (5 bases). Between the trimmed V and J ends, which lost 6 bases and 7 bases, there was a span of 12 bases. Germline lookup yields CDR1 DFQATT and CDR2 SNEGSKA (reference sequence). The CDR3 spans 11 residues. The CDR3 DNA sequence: TGCAGTGCCTCAACCGGGGGTGAAGCTTTCTTT. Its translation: CSASTGGEAFF.

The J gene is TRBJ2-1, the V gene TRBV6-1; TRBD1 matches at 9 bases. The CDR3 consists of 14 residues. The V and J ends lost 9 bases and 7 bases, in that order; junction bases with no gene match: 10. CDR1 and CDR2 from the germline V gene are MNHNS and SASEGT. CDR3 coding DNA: TGTGCCAGTATTTTTGGGGACAGGGTAAATGAGCAGTTCTTC. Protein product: CASIFGDRVNEQFF.

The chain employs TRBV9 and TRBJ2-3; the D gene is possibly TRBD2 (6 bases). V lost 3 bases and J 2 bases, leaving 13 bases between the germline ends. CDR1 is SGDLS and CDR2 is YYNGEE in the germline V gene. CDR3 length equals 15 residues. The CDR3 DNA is TGTGCCAGCAGCGCATCCGGGACTTTCACAGATACGCAGTATTTT. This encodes CASSASGTFTDTQYF.

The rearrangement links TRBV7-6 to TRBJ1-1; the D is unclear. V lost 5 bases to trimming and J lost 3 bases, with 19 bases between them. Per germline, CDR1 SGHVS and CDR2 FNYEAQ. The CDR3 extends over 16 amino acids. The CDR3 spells CASSPRLGRGDTEAFF. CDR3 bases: TGTGCCAGCAGCCCCCGCCTAGGACGGGGTGACACTGAAGCTTTCTTT.

In DNA, the CDR3 is TGTGCCACCAGCAGAGATAATGCGTACTATGGCTACACCTTC. Protein product: CATSRDNAYYGYTF. This rearrangement joins TRBV15 to TRBJ1-2; no definite D call. CDR1 and CDR2 (germline): LNHNV, YYDKDF (reference sequence). Trimming cost V 0 bases and J 3 bases, with 8 bases left between them. CDR3 length equals 14 residues.

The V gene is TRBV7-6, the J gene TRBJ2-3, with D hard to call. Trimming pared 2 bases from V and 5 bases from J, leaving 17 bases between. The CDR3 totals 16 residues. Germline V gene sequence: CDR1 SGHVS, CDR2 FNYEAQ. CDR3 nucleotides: TGTGCCAGCAGCTTAACCACCCGAGGTGCGAGAGATACGCAGTATTTT. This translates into CASSLTTRGARDTQYF.

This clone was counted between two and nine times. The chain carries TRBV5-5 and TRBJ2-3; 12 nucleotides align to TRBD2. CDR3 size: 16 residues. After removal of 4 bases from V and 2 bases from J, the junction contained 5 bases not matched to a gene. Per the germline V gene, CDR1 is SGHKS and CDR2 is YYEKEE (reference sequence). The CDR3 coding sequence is TGTGCCAGCAGCGCCCTAGCGGGGGGGTTCACAGATACGCAGTATTTT. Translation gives CASSALAGGFTDTQYF.

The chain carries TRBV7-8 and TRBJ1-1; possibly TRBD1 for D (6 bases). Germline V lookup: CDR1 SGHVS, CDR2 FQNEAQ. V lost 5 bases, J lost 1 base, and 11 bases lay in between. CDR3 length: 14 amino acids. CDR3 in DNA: TGTGCCAGCAGCCCGCCGACAGGGAACACTGAAGCTTTCTTT. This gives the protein CASSPPTGNTEAFF.

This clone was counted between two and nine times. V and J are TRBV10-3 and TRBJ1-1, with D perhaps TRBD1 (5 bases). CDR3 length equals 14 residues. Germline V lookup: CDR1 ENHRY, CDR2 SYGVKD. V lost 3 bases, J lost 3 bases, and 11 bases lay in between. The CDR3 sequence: CAISDRALYTEAFF. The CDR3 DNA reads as TGTGCCATCAGTGACAGGGCCCTGTACACTGAAGCTTTCTTT.

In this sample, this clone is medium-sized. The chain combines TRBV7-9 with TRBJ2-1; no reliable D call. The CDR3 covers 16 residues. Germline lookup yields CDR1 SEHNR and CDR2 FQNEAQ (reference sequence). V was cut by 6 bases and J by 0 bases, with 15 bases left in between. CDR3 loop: CASSSPGRSSYNEQFF. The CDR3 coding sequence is TGTGCCAGCAGTTCCCCTGGTCGGAGCTCCTACAATGAGCAGTTCTTC.

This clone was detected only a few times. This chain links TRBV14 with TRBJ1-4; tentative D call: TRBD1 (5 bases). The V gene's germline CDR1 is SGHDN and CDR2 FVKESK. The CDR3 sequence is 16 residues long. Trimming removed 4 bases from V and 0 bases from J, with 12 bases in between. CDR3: CASSPSGGSTNEKLFF. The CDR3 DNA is TGTGCCAGCAGCCCCTCCGGGGGGTCAACTAATGAAAAACTGTTTTTT.

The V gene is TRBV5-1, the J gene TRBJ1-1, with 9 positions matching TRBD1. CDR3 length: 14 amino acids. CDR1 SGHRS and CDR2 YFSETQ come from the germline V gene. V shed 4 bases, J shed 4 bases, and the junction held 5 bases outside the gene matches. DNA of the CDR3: TGCGCCAGCAGCGGAACAGGGGGCGGCACTGAAGCTTTCTTT. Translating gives CASSGTGGGTEAFF.

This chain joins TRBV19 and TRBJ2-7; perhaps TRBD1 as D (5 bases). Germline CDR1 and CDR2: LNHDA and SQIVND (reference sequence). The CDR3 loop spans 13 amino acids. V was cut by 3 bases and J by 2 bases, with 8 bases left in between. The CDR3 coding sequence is TGTGCCAGTAGTATCCAGGGTGCCTACGAGCAGTACTTC. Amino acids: CASSIQGAYEQYF.

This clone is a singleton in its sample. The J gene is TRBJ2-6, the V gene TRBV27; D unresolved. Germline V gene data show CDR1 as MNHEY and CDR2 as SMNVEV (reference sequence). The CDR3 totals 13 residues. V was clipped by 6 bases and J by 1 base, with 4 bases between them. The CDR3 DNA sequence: TGTGCCAGCAGAGCTTCTGGGGCCAACGTCCTGACTTTC. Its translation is CASRASGANVLTF.

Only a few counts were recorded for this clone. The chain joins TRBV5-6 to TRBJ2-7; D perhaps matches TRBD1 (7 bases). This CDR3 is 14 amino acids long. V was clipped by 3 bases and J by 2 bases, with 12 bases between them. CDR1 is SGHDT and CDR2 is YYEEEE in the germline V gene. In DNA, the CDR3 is TGTGCCAGCAGCTCCCAGGGGGGAACCTACGAGCAGTACTTC. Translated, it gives CASSSQGGTYEQYF. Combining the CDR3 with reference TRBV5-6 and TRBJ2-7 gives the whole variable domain DAGVTQSPTHLIKTRGQQVTLRCSPKSGHDTVSWYQQALGQGPQFIFQYYEEEERQRGNFPDRFSGHQFPNYSSELNVNALLLGDSALYLCASSSQGGTYEQYFGPGTRLTVT.

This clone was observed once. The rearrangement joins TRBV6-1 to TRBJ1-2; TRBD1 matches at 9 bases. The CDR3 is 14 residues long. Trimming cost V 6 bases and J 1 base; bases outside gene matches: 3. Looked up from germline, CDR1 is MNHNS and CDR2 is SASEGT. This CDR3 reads CASRLTGGNYGYTF. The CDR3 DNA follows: TGTGCCAGCAGATTGACAGGGGGTAACTATGGCTACACCTTC.

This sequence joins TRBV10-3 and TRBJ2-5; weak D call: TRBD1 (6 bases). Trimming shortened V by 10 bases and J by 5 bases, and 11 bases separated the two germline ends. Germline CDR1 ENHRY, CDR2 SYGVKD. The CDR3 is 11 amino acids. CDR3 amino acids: CATSRGETQYF. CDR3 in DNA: TGTGCCACCTCCAGGGGCGAGACCCAGTACTTC.

The CDR3 loop reads CASAWGYTEAFF. DNA of the CDR3: TGTGCCAGCGCCTGGGGCTACACTGAAGCTTTCTTT. V gene TRBV2 combines with J gene TRBJ1-1; D might be TRBD1 (5 bases). The germline V gene encodes CDR1 SNHLY and CDR2 FYNNEI. V was cut by 8 bases and J by 3 bases, with 10 bases left in between. CDR3 size: 12 residues.

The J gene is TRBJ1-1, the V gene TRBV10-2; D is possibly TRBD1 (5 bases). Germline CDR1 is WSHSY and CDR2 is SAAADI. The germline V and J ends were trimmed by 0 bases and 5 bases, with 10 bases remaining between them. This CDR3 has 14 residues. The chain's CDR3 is CASSESRGRTEAFF. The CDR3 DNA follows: TGCGCCAGCAGTGAGTCAAGGGGCCGGACTGAAGCTTTCTTT.

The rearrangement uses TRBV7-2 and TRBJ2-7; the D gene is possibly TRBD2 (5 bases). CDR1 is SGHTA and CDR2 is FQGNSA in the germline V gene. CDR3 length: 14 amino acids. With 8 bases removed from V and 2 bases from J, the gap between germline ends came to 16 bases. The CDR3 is CASSLGLKTYEQYF. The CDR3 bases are TGTGCCAGCTCACTAGGGCTTAAGACCTACGAGCAGTACTTC.

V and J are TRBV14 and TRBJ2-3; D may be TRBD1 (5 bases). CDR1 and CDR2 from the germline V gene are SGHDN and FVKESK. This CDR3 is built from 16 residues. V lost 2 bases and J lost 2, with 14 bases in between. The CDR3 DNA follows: TGTGCCAGCAGCCAAAGACAGCTTCAGACCACAGATACGCAGTATTTT. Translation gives CASSQRQLQTTDTQYF.

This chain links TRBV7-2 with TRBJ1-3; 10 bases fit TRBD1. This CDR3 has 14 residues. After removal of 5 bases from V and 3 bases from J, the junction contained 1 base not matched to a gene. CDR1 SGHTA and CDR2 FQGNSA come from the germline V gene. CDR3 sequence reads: CASSRDRGGNTIYF. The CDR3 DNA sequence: TGTGCCAGCAGCAGGGACAGGGGTGGAAACACCATATATTTT. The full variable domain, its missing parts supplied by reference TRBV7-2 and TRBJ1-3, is GAGVSQSPSNKVTEKGKDVELRCDPISGHTALYWYRQSLGQGLEFLIYFQGNSAPDKSGLPSDRFSAERTGGSVSTLTIQRTQQEDSAVYLCASSRDRGGNTIYFGEGSWLTVV.

Here the CDR3 reads CASSESGGLGVDEQFF. The CDR3 nucleotides are TGCGCCAGCAGTGAGTCCGGGGGACTAGGGGTCGATGAGCAGTTCTTC. The chain uses TRBV10-1 and TRBJ2-1; 8 bases align to TRBD2. Germline CDR1 reads WNHNN; CDR2 reads SYGVQD (reference sequence). The length of the CDR3 is 16 residues. After removal of 0 bases from V and 8 bases from J, the junction contained 9 bases not matched to a gene.

CDR3 nucleotide sequence: TGTGCCTGGAGTGTAATGAGTGGCGGGCAGTACTTC. Its translation is CAWSVMSGGQYF. The V call is TRBV30, the J call TRBJ2-7; no clear D gene. Germline-derived CDR1 and CDR2 are GTSNPN and SVGIG (reference sequence). This CDR3 is 12 amino acids long. V lost 0 bases, J lost 9 bases, and 12 bases lay in between.

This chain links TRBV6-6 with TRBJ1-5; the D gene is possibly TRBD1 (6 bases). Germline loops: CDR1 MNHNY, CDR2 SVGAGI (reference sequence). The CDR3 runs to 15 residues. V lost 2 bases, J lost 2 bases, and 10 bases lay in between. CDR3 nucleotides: TGTGCCAGCAGTTACGGGGGGGCGGGCAATCAGCCCCAGCATTTT. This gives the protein CASSYGGAGNQPQHF.

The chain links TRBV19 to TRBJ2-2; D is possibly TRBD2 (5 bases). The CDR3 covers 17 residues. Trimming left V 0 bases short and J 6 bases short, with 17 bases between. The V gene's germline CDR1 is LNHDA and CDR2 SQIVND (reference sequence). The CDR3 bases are TGTGCCAGTAGTATAGATCGAGGGCCCGCGGGCGCCGGGGAGCTGTTTTTT. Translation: CASSIDRGPAGAGELFF.

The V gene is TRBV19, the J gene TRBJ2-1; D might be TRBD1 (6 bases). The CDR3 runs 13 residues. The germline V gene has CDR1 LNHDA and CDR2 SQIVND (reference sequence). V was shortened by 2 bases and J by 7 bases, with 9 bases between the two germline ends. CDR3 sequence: CASSIRGSNEQFF. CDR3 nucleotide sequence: TGTGCCAGTAGTATAAGGGGGAGTAATGAGCAGTTCTTC.